These T cell receptor beta chains were read from a single sample in a study of cytomegalovirus exposure and HLA in healthy donors. The data were produced by immunoSEQ multiplex PCR, yet TCRdb's version contains in-frame clones alone and is incomplete. Among 150,000 or so clones, around 82% were seen once, and the ten largest hold around 6%. Sequencing used PBMCs. These TCRs come from a woman aged 40 to 50 in good health and CMV-seropositive. The CDR3 runs from the conserved cysteine through the conserved F or W. The order of the fields is J gene, V gene, clone size, D gene, CDR3 protein, CDR3 DNA. D genes are given only for firm matches. Some rows have no size entry. The others give once, few or many, or a class for an expanded clone.

TRBJ1-2,TRBV6-5,.,TRBD1,CASSMTGYGYTF,TGTGCCAGCAGTATGACAGGGTATGGCTACACCTTC
TRBJ2-7,TRBV6-1,few,.,CASSEIRQASTYEQYF,TGTGCCAGCAGTGAAATAAGGCAGGCTTCCACCTACGAGCAGTACTTC
TRBJ2-1,TRBV10-3,few,.,CASNNGNEQFF,TGTGCCAGCAATAACGGCAATGAGCAGTTCTTC
TRBJ2-7,TRBV7-2,once,TRBD2,CASSSWTSSYEQYF,TGTGCCAGCAGCTCCTGGACTAGCTCCTACGAGCAGTACTTC
TRBJ2-7,TRBV7-8,.,TRBD1,CASSQTDRGSYEQYF,TGTGCCAGCAGCCAAACGGACAGGGGCTCCTACGAGCAGTACTTC
TRBJ1-4,TRBV7-9,.,.,CASSLGVGSNEKLFF,TGTGCCAGCAGCTTAGGGGTAGGGAGTAATGAAAAACTGTTTTTT
TRBJ2-7,TRBV6-5,.,.,CASSYGGEAVYEQYF,TGTGCCAGCAGTTACGGAGGGGAGGCTGTCTACGAGCAGTACTTC
TRBJ2-1,TRBV2,.,.,CASASGPSSYNEQFF,TGTGCCAGCGCTTCCGGTCCTAGCTCCTACAATGAGCAGTTCTTC
TRBJ2-7,TRBV5-6,.,TRBD2,CASSDGGGYEQYF,TGTGCCAGCAGCGACGGCGGGGGCTACGAGCAGTACTTC
TRBJ1-2,TRBV7-9,.,.,CASSLSGILKAF,TGTGCCAGCAGCTTATCGGGGATACTGAAGGCCTTC
TRBJ2-1,TRBV29-1,many,.,CSAFDRDQQFF,TGCAGCGCGTTTGACAGAGATCAGCAGTTCTTC
TRBJ1-1,TRBV5-4,once,.,CASSLEIGGRYEAFF,TGTGCCAGCAGCTTGGAGATAGGGGGAAGATATGAAGCTTTCTTT
TRBJ2-3,TRBV30,.,TRBD1,CAWNEGAEDTQYF,TGTGCCTGGAATGAGGGGGCGGAAGATACGCAGTATTTT
TRBJ2-1,TRBV19,few,TRBD2,CASKGGTSGRSYNEQFF,TGTGCCAGTAAGGGGGGGACTAGCGGGAGATCCTACAATGAGCAGTTCTTC
TRBJ2-2,TRBV28,.,TRBD2,CASSSPPTSGRIGGELFF,TGTGCCAGCAGTTCCCCCCCGACTAGCGGAAGGATTGGGGGGGAGCTGTTTTTT
TRBJ1-1,TRBV5-1,.,.,CASSPLRGDTEAFF,TGCGCCAGCAGCCCACTACGGGGGGACACTGAAGCTTTCTTT
TRBJ2-2,TRBV30,.,.,CAWSDRLVSTGELFF,TGTGCCTGGAGTGACAGACTAGTCTCCACCGGGGAGCTGTTTTTT
TRBJ2-1,TRBV5-1,.,.,CASRGAGSYHNEQFF,TGCGCCAGCAGGGGCGCGGGGAGCTACCACAATGAGCAGTTCTTC
TRBJ2-1,TRBV6-6,.,.,CASRGREQNNEQFF,TGTGCCAGCAGGGGGCGAGAACAAAACAATGAGCAGTTCTTC
TRBJ2-7,TRBV27,few,TRBD1,CASSLQGADYEQYF,TGTGCCAGCAGTTTACAGGGGGCGGACTACGAGCAGTACTTC
TRBJ2-2,TRBV15,.,TRBD2,CATSTSRTSGYNTGELFF,TGTGCCACCAGCACCTCTAGGACTAGCGGATACAACACCGGGGAGCTGTTTTTT
TRBJ1-2,TRBV27,.,TRBD1,CASSFTGTGRNYGYTF,TGTGCCAGCAGTTTCACCGGGACAGGGAGGAACTATGGCTACACCTTC
TRBJ2-6,TRBV5-1,.,TRBD1,CASSPTRTGSSGANVLTF,TGCGCCAGCAGCCCAACCCGGACAGGGAGCTCTGGGGCCAACGTCCTGACTTTC
TRBJ2-2,TRBV7-6,few,TRBD2,CASSPGLGSTGELFF,TGTGCCAGCAGCCCAGGACTAGGCAGCACCGGGGAGCTGTTTTTT
TRBJ2-1,TRBV18,.,TRBD2,CASSPRESSYNEQFF,TGTGCCAGCTCACCGCGGGAGAGCTCCTACAATGAGCAGTTCTTC
TRBJ2-7,TRBV6-6,.,.,CASSYKTAYEQYF,TGTGCCAGCAGTTACAAAACTGCCTACGAGCAGTACTTC
TRBJ2-5,TRBV2,few,.,CASKVEETQYF,TGTGCCAGCAAAGTGGAGGAGACCCAGTACTTC